Given below is one T cell receptor (beta chain) in context. Its target antigen remains unknown. No per-base quality is available; no much larger clone lies one base away. The data are from a study of blood T cell repertoires in COVID-19 (TCRdb year 2020). About the study as a whole: Collaborator samples came from the United States, Italy and Spain and covered acute and convalescent phases of COVID-19. The prospective study material was composed of cDNA or gDNA derived from T cells, B-cell-depleted T cells, or PBMCs. The dataset comprised deeply sampled blood TCRbeta repertoires from subjects exposed to, actively infected with, or recovered from COVID-19. A freely available public database, intended as a resource for researchers studying the immune response to SARS-CoV-2, is where the repertoires were released. The samples were drawn from two sources: the first 160 participants of the ongoing ImmuneRACE study, and 1,000 to 1,500 subjects contributed by 6 global collaborators. Sample metadata almost always included a de-identified subject ID, COVID-19 status, age in years and sex. HLA class I and class II types, where available, came from metadata supplied by the sample provider rather than from assay-based typing. General findings and caveats noted by the study authors: The amount of clinical and demographic metadata varied by source and participant and was provided uncurated.

Participants in the prospective study were aged about 18 to 95 years, lived in 24 United States geographic areas, and enrolled through a virtual design. In the prospective study, cohorts were assigned on the basis of participant-reported clinical history obtained from a screening survey and a study questionnaire. ImmuneRACE Cohort 3 recovered participants were defined by two consecutive negative NP/OP PCR tests, healthcare professional clearance, or symptom resolution. In the prospective study, mobile phlebotomists collected whole blood, serum and a nasopharyngeal or oropharyngeal swab from each participant. Prospective study participants could optionally give additional blood draws and questionnaires over an approximately 2-month period. Before DNA extraction, prospective study blood samples were shipped either frozen or at room temperature. TCRbeta CDR3 regions were amplified from genomic DNA by means of the immunoSEQ Assay, a bias-controlled multiplex PCR. In the original analysis: The number of nucleated cells in each sample was estimated from the amplification of reference gene primers within the assay. Sequence reads were collapsed and filtered to measure the absolute abundance of every unique TCRbeta CDR3 rearrangement. For each sample, productive Simpson clonality was calculated as the square root of Simpson's diversity index across productive rearrangements. Held by TCRdb, this immuneACCESS table contains in-frame sequences only and omits some clones. Under half of the omission traces to an unresolved V gene where checked; the cause of the rest is unknown. For V, J and clone size, that table is used; D and trimming come from the DNA. The sample table lists around 300,000 clones, about 85% of them with a count of one. 2% to 3% of the sample is taken by the ten largest.

CDR1 and CDR2 are read off the germline V gene (reference sequence) as WNHNN and SYGVQD. The germline V and J ends show losses of 5 bases and 3 bases respectively, and no gene match explains 6 bases of the junction. The CDR3 measures 15 amino acids from cysteine to phenylalanine. Only the CDR3 portion is preserved as DNA: 45 bases, with reading frame beginning at the first base. The sequence links TRBV10-1 to TRBJ2-1; TRBD2 aligns with 8 central bases. The clonotype comes from a woman in her forties or fifties who had recovered from COVID-19. Sequencing input: PBMCs or T cells enriched from blood (not recorded which). The CDR3 protein sequence reads: CASSRSGIGYNEQFF. The sequence in DNA is TGCGCCAGCAGTCGTAGCGGGATCGGCTACAATGAGCAGTTCTTC.